One sample yielded the 9 T cell receptor beta chains listed below, sequenced in a study of blood T cells in healthy people across ages. The authors ran a second PCR of roughly 6 to 12 cycles using a sample-barcoded 5' primer and a J-beta primer mix. One entry per CDR3 protein results from TCRdb running MiXCR on the 5' RACE reads. The sample comprises about 1.6 million distinct CDR3 sequences, roughly 30% of which are singletons, and about 11% rests with the top ten. Material for sequencing was blood. These receptors originate from a woman in her twenties or thirties in good health.

This clonotype was detected many times. This chain links TRBV5-1 with TRBJ1-1, with a tentative D call TRBD1 (6 bases). Germline-derived CDR1 and CDR2 are SGHRS and YFSETQ. Trimming pared 0 bases from V and 5 bases from J, leaving 8 bases between. CDR3 length equals 13 residues. CDR3 nucleotides: TGCGCCAGCAGCTTGGTCAGGGGAACTGAAGCTTTCTTT. Its protein is CASSLVRGTEAFF.

V and J are TRBV20-1 and TRBJ1-1, with D hard to call. Germline CDR1 and CDR2: DFQATT and SNEGSKA (reference sequence). Deletions cut 0 bases from V and 2 bases from J, with 13 bases between. The length of the CDR3 is 15 residues. CDR3: CSARDMTVLNTEAFF. The CDR3 bases are TGCAGTGCTAGAGACATGACGGTCCTTAACACTGAAGCTTTCTTT.

The V and J genes are TRBV4-1 and TRBJ1-2; no clear D gene. The CDR3 is 15 residues long. Germline CDR1 MGHRA, CDR2 YSYEKL. Between the trimmed V and J ends, which lost 2 bases and 6 bases, there was a span of 16 bases. The CDR3 is CASSQPTKVWDGYTF. CDR3 bases: TGCGCCAGCAGCCAACCAACTAAGGTTTGGGATGGCTACACCTTC.

The chain carries TRBV5-5 and TRBJ2-7; D perhaps matches TRBD1 (5 bases). The CDR3 length is 14 residues. CDR1 and CDR2 from the germline V gene are SGHKS and YYEKEE (reference sequence). The V end was cut by 2 bases, the J end by 0 bases, with 9 bases between. This CDR3 is CASSLGAFSYEQYF. As DNA, the CDR3 is TGTGCCAGCAGCTTAGGGGCATTCTCCTACGAGCAGTACTTC.

The chain has TRBV6-5 and TRBJ2-7, with 13 bases identical to TRBD2. There are 21 residues in the CDR3. Germline-derived CDR1 and CDR2 are MNHEY and SVGAGI. The V gene end was trimmed by 2 bases and the J gene end by 3 bases; junction bases not matched to a gene: 19. Here the CDR3 DNA reads TGTGCCAGCAGTTACCGGCCGGGTGGACGACCCGGACTAGCGGGAGTCTACGAGCAGTACTTC. As protein: CASSYRPGGRPGLAGVYEQYF.

This clonotype was seen more than once but under ten times. The CDR3 spells CASSSTGGPYEQYF. The DNA for the CDR3 is TGTGCCAGCAGTTCGACAGGTGGGCCCTACGAGCAGTACTTC. The gene calls are TRBV27 and TRBJ2-7, with a possible D match to TRBD1 (6 bases). V gave up 4 bases and J gave up 2 bases, with 12 bases separating them. Germline V CDR1 and CDR2: MNHEY, SMNVEV (reference sequence). CDR3 size: 14 residues.

This clonotype was found a few times. V is TRBV7-3 and J is TRBJ2-5; 7 nucleotides match TRBD1. Germline V lookup: CDR1 SGHTA, CDR2 FQGTGA. The CDR3 is 13 amino acids. Trimming removed 6 bases from V and 5 bases from J; junction bases left unmatched: 6. Here the CDR3 reads CASSDRVGETQYF. The CDR3 DNA is TGTGCCAGCAGTGACAGGGTCGGCGAGACCCAGTACTTC.

The J gene is TRBJ2-5, the V gene TRBV20-1; a possible D gene is TRBD2 (6 bases). Trimming shortened V by 3 bases and J by 1 base, and 12 bases separated the two germline ends. The germline V gene encodes CDR1 DFQATT and CDR2 SNEGSKA (reference sequence). The CDR3 totals 14 residues. CDR3 protein: CSASIWDFQETQYF. CDR3 sequence (DNA): TGCAGTGCTAGTATTTGGGACTTCCAAGAGACCCAGTACTTC.

This clonotype was recorded a few times. J is TRBJ2-3 and V is TRBV12-5, with D tentatively TRBD2 (5 bases). Looked up from germline, CDR1 is LGHNT and CDR2 is FRNRAP. Trimming took off 5 bases at V and 6 bases at J, with 12 bases between the two ends. CDR3 length: 13 amino acids. CDR3 loop: CASGLPGVDTQYF. The CDR3 DNA reads TGTGCTAGTGGTCTTCCCGGGGTGGATACGCAGTATTTT.